The TCR beta chain under discussion was sequenced for a study of STAT5B mutations in CD4+ large granular lymphocyte leukemia. Overall study findings and caveats: Without putative leukemic clones, patient CD4-sorted repertoires remained more clonal than healthy CD4+ repertoires.

The authors' processing: The detection floor for productive clonotype frequency was 2.59 x 10-5. Libraries were prepared by immunoSEQ multiplex PCR; TCRdb keeps only in-frame clonotypes and omits some of them. Clone size and V and J calls were adopted from that table, with D and trimming inferred from the DNA. This sample carries about 33,000 clones, 74% of them seen once, and the ten largest clones take 0.25% to 0.35%. CDR3 length equals 15 residues. Germline trimming cut 1 base from V and 3 bases from J; bases unmatched to any gene: 6. The germline V gene has CDR1 SGDLS and CDR2 YYNGEE. Worth noting for this clone: Its antigen is not known.

The receptor comes from a human donor in good health. Sequencing was performed on CD4+ T cells from blood buffy coats. V is TRBV9 and J is TRBJ2-5; 7 nucleotides line up with TRBD1. CDR3 nucleotide sequence: TGTGCCAGCAGCGTACATACCGGGACAGAAGAGACCCAGTACTTC. Protein product: CASSVHTGTEETQYF.